The 12 T cell receptor beta chains reported below all come from one sample, sequenced in a study of Ad26.COV2.S vaccination and SARS-CoV-2 variants. Assay: immunoSEQ multiplex PCR; the TCRdb copy retains only in-frame clones and omits some. The table lists hundreds of thousands of clones, roughly 90% of them singletons. Treatment given: around 19 received Ad26.COV2.S at low or high dose, single or two shots; roughly five received placebo; per-sample allocation not given. Sampling was performed 63 days after the first vaccine or placebo injection. The source material was peripheral blood, sampled in a trial of Ad26.COV2.S vaccine versus placebo. The receptors stem from a person aged 18-60 years who received the Ad26.COV2.S COVID-19 vaccine or a placebo.

About this clone itself: In the same sample, other DNA sequences code for this CDR3. The chain combines TRBV9 with TRBJ1-3; D is undetermined. The V gene lost 0 bases and the J gene lost 4 bases, with 11 bases spanning the gap. This CDR3 is built from 15 residues. Germline loops: CDR1 SGDLS, CDR2 YYNGEE. The CDR3 DNA follows: TGTGCCAGCAGCGTAGTAGCTGGGTCAGGAAACACCATATATTTT. Its protein is CASSVVAGSGNTIYF.

CDR3 in amino acids: CASSIRIETRGYEQYF. The CDR3 DNA reads as TGTGCCAGCAGTATAAGAATCGAAACACGGGGCTACGAGCAGTACTTC. The chain couples TRBV28 to TRBJ2-7; TRBD2 might be the D (5 bases). The germline gives CDR1 MDHEN, CDR2 SYDVKM. The CDR3 length is 16 residues. Trimming stripped 5 bases from V and 3 bases from J, with 20 bases between.

The rearrangement links TRBV6-5 to TRBJ2-5; the D gene is possibly TRBD2 (6 bases). The germline V and J ends were trimmed by 2 bases and 5 bases, with 15 bases remaining between them. In germline, CDR1 is MNHEY, CDR2 SVGAGI. The CDR3 has 15 residues. The CDR3 DNA reads TGTGCCAGCAGTTACCAGTCAGGAGGAGGGGAGACCCAGTACTTC. It codes for CASSYQSGGGETQYF.

This clone was observed a few times. This chain connects TRBV6-2 or TRBV6-3 to TRBJ1-2; D is undetermined. Germline V gene lookup returns CDR1 MNHEY and CDR2 SVGEGT. The CDR3 is 14 residues long. Trimming left V 0 bases short and J 6 bases short, with 11 bases between. The CDR3 DNA reads TGTGCCAGCAGTTACTCCCCAACCGGGGATGGCTACACCTTC. This encodes CASSYSPTGDGYTF.

This chain uses TRBV6-5 with TRBJ2-2; D ambiguous. The V and J ends lost 2 bases and 1 base respectively, with 11 bases between them. Per germline, CDR1 MNHEY and CDR2 SVGAGI. The CDR3 totals 16 residues. DNA of the CDR3: TGTGCCAGCAGTTACGGGCTCGGGCTGAACACCGGGGAGCTGTTTTTT. Residues: CASSYGLGLNTGELFF.

The chain employs TRBV6-2 or TRBV6-3 and TRBJ2-7; D may be TRBD2 (5 bases). Germline values: CDR1 MNHEY, CDR2 SVGEGT. V shed 4 bases and J shed 5 bases, with 15 bases lying between them. The CDR3 loop spans 14 amino acids. This CDR3 is CASSFVLAVNEQYF. The DNA of the CDR3 is TGTGCCAGCAGTTTTGTTCTAGCCGTAAACGAGCAGTACTTC.

The table lists this clone with a count of one. The genes are TRBV19 and TRBJ2-7; 12 nucleotides align to TRBD2. V was clipped by 1 base and J by 5 bases; unmatched bases: 12. In germline, CDR1 is LNHDA, CDR2 SQIVND (reference sequence). The CDR3 loop spans 18 amino acids. CDR3 sequence: CASSIVRPPSGRVHEQYF. The CDR3 DNA is TGTGCCAGTAGTATAGTTCGGCCCCCTAGCGGGAGGGTCCACGAGCAGTACTTC.

The chain uses TRBV6-5 and TRBJ2-6; possible D gene TRBD2, 5 bases. The CDR3 runs 16 residues. Germline values: CDR1 MNHEY, CDR2 SVGAGI. The V end was cut by 0 bases, the J end by 2 bases, with 8 bases between. In DNA, the CDR3 is TGTGCCAGCAGTTACTCGACGGGGACTGGGGCCAACGTCCTGACTTTC. It translates to CASSYSTGTGANVLTF.

The genes are TRBV10-3 and TRBJ2-4, with 7 bases matching TRBD1. Unmatched junction bases numbered 12, after V lost 6 bases and J lost 4 bases. Looked up from germline, CDR1 is ENHRY and CDR2 is SYGVKD. The CDR3 loop spans 16 amino acids. In nucleotides, the CDR3 is TGTGCCATCAGAAACAGCCCCGGGACAGCTAAAAACATTCAGTACTTC. Translation gives CAIRNSPGTAKNIQYF.

The rearrangement uses TRBV5-4 and TRBJ2-7; possibly TRBD1 for D (5 bases). V lost 2 bases and J 0 bases, leaving 9 bases between the germline ends. This CDR3 region has 14 residues. Germline CDR1 SGHNT, CDR2 YYREEE (reference sequence). The CDR3 reads CASSLGATSYEQYF. CDR3 nucleotides: TGTGCCAGCAGCTTAGGGGCAACCTCCTACGAGCAGTACTTC. The entire variable domain, with the rest obtained from reference TRBV5-4 and TRBJ2-7, is as follows: ETGVTQSPTHLIKTRGQQVTLRCSSQSGHNTVSWYQQALGQGPQFIFQYYREEENGRGNFPPRFSGLQFPNYSSELNVNALELDDSALYLCASSLGATSYEQYFGPGTRLTVT.

The DNA of the CDR3 is TGCGCCAGCAGCAGGGACGGGGGGTTGAGCGGATCCCCGAGAGAGCAGTACTTC. Residues: CASSRDGGLSGSPREQYF. The rearrangement joins TRBV5-1 to TRBJ2-7, with 7 bases matching TRBD2. The V segment lost 4 bases and the J segment 7 bases; nucleotides outside the gene matches: 23. The CDR3 is made up of 18 amino acids. Germline V gives CDR1 SGHRS, CDR2 YFSETQ. The whole variable domain, filled in from reference TRBV5-1 and TRBJ2-7, reads KAGVTQTPRYLIKTRGQQVTLSCSPISGHRSVSWYQQTPGQGLQFLFEYFSETQRNKGNFPGRFSGRQFSNSRSEMNVSTLELGDSALYLCASSRDGGLSGSPREQYFGPGTRLTVT.

This clone was picked up a small number of times. The chain uses TRBV5-6 and TRBJ2-7; TRBD2 aligns across 8 bases. The CDR3 is 14 residues long. The V gene end was trimmed by 5 bases and the J gene end by 3 bases; junction bases not matched to a gene: 7. The germline V gene encodes CDR1 SGHDT and CDR2 YYEEEE. The CDR3 DNA sequence: TGTGCCAGCAGGACCGGGACTAGAATCTACGAGCAGTACTTC. Translating gives CASRTGTRIYEQYF.